This entry concerns a single T cell receptor beta chain. As yet, its antigen is unknown. Assay used: immunoSEQ multiplex PCR; TCRdb lists only in-frame clones, some missing. The repertoire holds just over 2,000,000 clones, with approximately 95% as singletons. CDR3 length: 15 residues. Germline-derived CDR1 and CDR2 are SGHRS and YFSETQ. The junction had 6 bases not matched to a gene; V was cut back by 7 bases and J by 0 bases. The source of the sample is a study of shared clonotypes between healthy human individuals. For the study at large: Samples came from two female and a few male donors aged 18 to 49. CD4 naive cells filled three plates per donor, CD4 memory three, CD8 naive two and CD8 memory one. The study's findings and limits: In a handful of donors, around 5.5% of naive CD4 clonotypes appeared in common. Naive subsets tended to show greater estimated richness than memory subsets.

This clonotype was sampled from a man between 18 and 29 years old in good health. The sample comprised naive CD4+ T cells sorted from blood. Subset: CD45RA+ positively selected. The J gene is TRBJ2-3, the V gene TRBV5-1, with 9 positions matching TRBD2. CDR3 loop: CASRTTSGSTDTQYF. DNA of the CDR3: TGCGCCAGCCGGACGACTAGCGGAAGCACAGATACGCAGTATTTT.